The clone carrying this T cell receptor beta chain was observed a handful of times. Unique molecular identifiers were incorporated during preparation of the TCRbeta library. TCRdb reanalysed the PCR reads using MiXCR and keeps one entry per CDR3 protein. The sample has around 680,000 distinct CDR3 sequences; roughly 15% are singletons. Germline V CDR1 and CDR2: MNHEY, SMNVEV (reference sequence). The V and J ends lost 0 bases and 2 bases respectively, with 10 bases between them. The CDR3 covers 15 residues. This sample is drawn from a study of T-cell reconstitution after alpha-beta-depleted transplantation in children.

The sequenced sample was PBMCs from the stem cell graft donor, obtained from the stem cell graft. V is TRBV27 and J is TRBJ1-1, with D uncertain. This TCR was sampled from a human donor who donated a stem cell graft to a child with acute myeloid leukemia. CDR3 bases: TGTGCCAGCAGTTTATCGGGTGGGCCCAACACTGAAGCTTTCTTT. Its protein product is CASSLSGGPNTEAFF.